The rows below give T cell receptor beta chains drawn from one sample of a study of shared clonotypes between healthy human individuals. Clones were sequenced by immunoSEQ multiplex PCR, and TCRdb holds only the in-frame ones, with some missing. This sample carries fewer than 700,000 clones, approximately 95% of them seen once, and the ten largest clones take approximately 0.11%. Sequencing was performed on naive CD8+ T cells sorted from blood. The source of these receptors is a woman in her 30s in good health. CDR3s include the opening cysteine and the closing phenylalanine or tryptophan. Each record gives: J gene, V gene, clone size, D gene, CDR3 protein. The D gene is left open where the match is weak. Where a row states a size, it is once, few, many or the class of an expanded clone; other rows omit it.

TRBJ2-7,TRBV5-8,NA,NA,CASSLVQAEQYF
TRBJ2-2,TRBV27,NA,NA,CASSIATGELFF
TRBJ1-1,TRBV28,NA,NA,CASSFYARARVEAFF
TRBJ2-3,TRBV27,NA,TRBD2,CASRGGNTDTQYF
TRBJ1-4,TRBV27,once,TRBD1,CASSPDRIGEKLFF
TRBJ2-5,TRBV7-9,NA,NA,CASSYNWETQYF
TRBJ2-7,TRBV14,NA,NA,CASSQGGRNEQYF
TRBJ2-7,TRBV27,NA,TRBD2,CASSSASGSYEQYF
TRBJ2-1,TRBV27,NA,NA,CASSYSAGYNEQFF
TRBJ2-1,TRBV9,NA,NA,CASSVGTVDYNEQFF
TRBJ2-7,TRBV27,NA,NA,CAVQDGFRDEQYF
TRBJ2-2,TRBV7-9,NA,TRBD2,CASSWAGTTNTGELFF
TRBJ2-1,TRBV19,NA,NA,CASSVLWEENEQFF
TRBJ2-7,TRBV15,NA,TRBD2,CATSRDRALAEQYF
TRBJ1-5,TRBV4-2,NA,NA,CASSQVPRGNQPQHF
TRBJ1-1,TRBV9,once,NA,CASSPTSGATEAFF
TRBJ2-7,TRBV21-1,NA,NA,CASSNGTAYEQYF
TRBJ1-1,TRBV4-1,NA,NA,CASSPSGNPEAFF
TRBJ2-5,TRBV4-2,once,TRBD2,CASSQVLRERGETQYF
TRBJ2-7,TRBV5-6,NA,TRBD2,CASSPGGRASFNEQYF